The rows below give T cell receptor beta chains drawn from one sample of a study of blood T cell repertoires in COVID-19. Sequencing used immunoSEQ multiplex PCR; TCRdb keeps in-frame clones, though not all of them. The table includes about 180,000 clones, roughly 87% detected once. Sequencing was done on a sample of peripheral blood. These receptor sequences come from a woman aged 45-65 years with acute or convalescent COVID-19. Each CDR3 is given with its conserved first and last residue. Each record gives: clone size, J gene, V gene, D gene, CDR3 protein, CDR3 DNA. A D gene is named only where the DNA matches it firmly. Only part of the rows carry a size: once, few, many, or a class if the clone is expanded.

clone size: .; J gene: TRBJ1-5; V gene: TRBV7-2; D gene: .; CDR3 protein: CASSLGLWGLSNQPQHF; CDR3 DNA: TGTGCCAGCAGCTTGGGACTCTGGGGTTTAAGCAATCAGCCCCAGCATTTT
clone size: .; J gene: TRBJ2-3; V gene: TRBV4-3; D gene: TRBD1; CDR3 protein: CASSRGPGQGPGDTQYF; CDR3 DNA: TGCGCCAGCAGCCGAGGCCCGGGACAGGGACCGGGAGATACGCAGTATTTT
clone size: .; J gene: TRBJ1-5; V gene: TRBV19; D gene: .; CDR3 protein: CASSIVPGEGQPQHF; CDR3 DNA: TGTGCCAGTAGTATAGTGCCGGGGGAGGGTCAGCCCCAGCATTTT
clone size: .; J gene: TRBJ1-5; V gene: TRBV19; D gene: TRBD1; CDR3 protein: CATSRADRDNQPQHF; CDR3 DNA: TGTGCCACTAGCAGGGCGGACAGGGATAATCAGCCCCAGCATTTT
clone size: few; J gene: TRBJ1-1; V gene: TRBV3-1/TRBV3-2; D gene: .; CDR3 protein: CASSQSPGWVQGRRGYTEAFF; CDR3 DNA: TGTGCCAGCAGCCAAAGCCCGGGTTGGGTCCAGGGGAGAAGGGGCTACACTGAAGCTTTCTTT
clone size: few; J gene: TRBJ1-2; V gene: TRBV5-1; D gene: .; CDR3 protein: CASSPYGTGSDGYTF; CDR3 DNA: TGCGCCAGCAGCCCCTACGGTACAGGGTCTGATGGCTACACCTTC
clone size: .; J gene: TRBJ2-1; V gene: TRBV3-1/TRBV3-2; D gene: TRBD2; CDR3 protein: CASSHRLAAHNEQFF; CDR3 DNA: TGTGCCAGCAGCCATCGACTAGCGGCGCACAATGAGCAGTTCTTC
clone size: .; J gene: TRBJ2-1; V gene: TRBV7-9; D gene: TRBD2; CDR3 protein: CASSREGAGGYNEQFF; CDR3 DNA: TGTGCCAGCAGCCGGGAAGGGGCGGGGGGATACAATGAGCAGTTCTTC
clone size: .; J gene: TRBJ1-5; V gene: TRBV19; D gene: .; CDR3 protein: CASSAQGWGNQPQHF; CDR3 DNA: TGTGCCAGTAGTGCCCAGGGTTGGGGCAATCAGCCCCAGCATTTT
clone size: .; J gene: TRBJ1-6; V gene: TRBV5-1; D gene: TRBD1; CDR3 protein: CASSSGATGGQRNSPLHF; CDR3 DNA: TGCGCCAGCAGCTCTGGTGCGACAGGGGGCCAAAGGAATTCACCCCTCCACTTT
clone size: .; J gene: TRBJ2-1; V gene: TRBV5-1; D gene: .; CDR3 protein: CASSTMGSNEQFF; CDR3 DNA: TGCGCCAGCAGCACGATGGGGAGCAATGAGCAGTTCTTC
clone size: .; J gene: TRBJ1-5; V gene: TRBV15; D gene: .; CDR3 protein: CATSSASRPSNQPQHF; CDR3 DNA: TGTGCCACCAGCAGTGCAAGCAGGCCGAGCAATCAGCCCCAGCATTTT
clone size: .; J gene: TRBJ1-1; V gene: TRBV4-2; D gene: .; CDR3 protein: CASSRARGGIDTEAFF; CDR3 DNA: TGTGCCAGCAGCCGGGCCAGGGGAGGGATTGACACTGAAGCTTTCTTT
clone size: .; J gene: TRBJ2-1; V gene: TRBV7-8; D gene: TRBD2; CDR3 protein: CASSVNEALAGGFNEQFF; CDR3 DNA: TGTGCCAGCAGCGTAAATGAAGCCTTAGCGGGAGGTTTTAATGAGCAGTTCTTC
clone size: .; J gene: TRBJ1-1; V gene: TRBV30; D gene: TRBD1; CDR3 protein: CAWSVVGQGRTEAFF; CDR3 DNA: TGTGCCTGGAGTGTAGTCGGACAGGGGAGAACTGAAGCTTTCTTT
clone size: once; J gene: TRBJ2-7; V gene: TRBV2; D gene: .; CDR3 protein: CASSEAHGWEQYF; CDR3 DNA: TGTGCCAGCAGTGAAGCGCACGGTTGGGAGCAGTACTTC
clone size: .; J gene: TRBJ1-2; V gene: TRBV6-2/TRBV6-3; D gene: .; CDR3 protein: CASSYIQMSNYGYTF; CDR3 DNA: TGTGCCAGCAGTTACATCCAAATGTCTAACTATGGCTACACCTTC
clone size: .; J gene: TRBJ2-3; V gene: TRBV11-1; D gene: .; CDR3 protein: CASSLVFGLTDTQYF; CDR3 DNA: TGTGCCAGCAGCTTAGTGTTTGGCCTCACAGATACGCAGTATTTT
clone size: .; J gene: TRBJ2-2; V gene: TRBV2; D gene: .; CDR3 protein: CASSQGMGSGELFF; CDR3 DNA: TGTGCCAGCAGCCAGGGCATGGGCTCCGGGGAGCTGTTTTTT
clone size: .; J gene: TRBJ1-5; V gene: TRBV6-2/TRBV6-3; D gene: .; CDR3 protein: CASSYSESASNQPQHF; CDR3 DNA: TGTGCCAGCAGTTACTCGGAGAGTGCTAGCAATCAGCCCCAGCATTTT
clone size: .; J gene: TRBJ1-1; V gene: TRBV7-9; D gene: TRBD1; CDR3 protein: CASSPRQGANTEAFF; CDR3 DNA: TGTGCCAGCAGCCCCCGACAGGGGGCGAACACTGAAGCTTTCTTT
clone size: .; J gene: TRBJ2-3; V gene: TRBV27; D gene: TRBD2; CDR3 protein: CASSSRGLAGATYTQYF; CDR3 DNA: TGTGCCAGCAGTTCAAGGGGACTAGCGGGAGCCACATATACGCAGTATTTT
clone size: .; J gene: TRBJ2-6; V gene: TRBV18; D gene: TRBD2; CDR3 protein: CASSPPRDSGLGANVLTF; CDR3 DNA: TGTGCCAGCTCACCACCCCGCGATAGCGGGCTGGGGGCCAACGTCCTGACTTTC
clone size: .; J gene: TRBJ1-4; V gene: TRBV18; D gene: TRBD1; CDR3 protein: CASSGGQGPPVEVFF; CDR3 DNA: TGTGCCAGCTCGGGGGGACAGGGCCCACCGGTTGAAGTGTTTTTT
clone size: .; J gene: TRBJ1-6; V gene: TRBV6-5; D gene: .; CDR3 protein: CASSRLEGGNSPLHF; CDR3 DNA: TGTGCCAGCAGTCGCTTGGAGGGTGGGAATTCACCCCTCCACTTT
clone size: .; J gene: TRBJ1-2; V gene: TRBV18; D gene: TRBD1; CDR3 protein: CASSEDRGLDGYTF; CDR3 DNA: TGTGCCAGCTCAGAAGACAGGGGGCTTGACGGCTACACCTTC
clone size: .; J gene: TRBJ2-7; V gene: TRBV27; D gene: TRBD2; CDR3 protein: CASSSTGTSGGYQYF; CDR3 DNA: TGTGCCAGCAGTTCCACCGGGACTAGCGGGGGGTATCAGTACTTC
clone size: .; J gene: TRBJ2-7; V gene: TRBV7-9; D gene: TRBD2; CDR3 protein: CASSLSLAGPYEQYF; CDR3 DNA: TGTGCCAGCAGCCTCTCGCTAGCGGGTCCCTACGAGCAGTACTTC
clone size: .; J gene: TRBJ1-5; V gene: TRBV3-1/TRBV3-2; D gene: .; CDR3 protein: CASSQGAGPHQPQHF; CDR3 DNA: TGTGCCAGCAGCCAAGGAGCAGGGCCCCATCAGCCCCAGCATTTT
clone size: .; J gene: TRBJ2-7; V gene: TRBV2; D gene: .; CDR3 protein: CASSDQGPRYEQYF; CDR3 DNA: TGTGCCAGCAGTGATCAGGGGCCGAGATACGAGCAGTACTTC
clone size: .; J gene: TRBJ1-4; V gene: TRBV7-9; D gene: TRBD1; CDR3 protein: CASSGQGGDEKLFF; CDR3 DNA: TGTGCCAGCAGCGGACAGGGAGGTGATGAAAAACTGTTTTTT